The 27 T cell receptor beta chains presented below share a single source sample, sequenced in a study of OX40 agonist ivuxolimab in advanced cancers. Assay: immunoSEQ multiplex PCR; the TCRdb copy retains only in-frame clones and omits some. The sample lists approximately 54,000 clones, roughly 90% occurring once. Sequences were derived from CD4+ or CD8+ T cells sorted from blood, sampled in a trial of the OX40 agonist ivuxolimab. Receptors were obtained from an adult with an advanced solid tumor such as melanoma, head and neck, liver or kidney cancer.

The chain employs TRBV14 and TRBJ2-1; tentative D call: TRBD2 (6 bases). The CDR3 contains 17 residues. The germline CDR1 and CDR2 sequences are SGHDN and FVKESK. Trimming cost V 0 bases and J 4 bases, with 16 bases left between them. CDR3 DNA sequence: TGTGCCAGCAGCCAAGAAAGATGGCTAGCGCCGTACAATGAGCAGTTCTTC. Amino acids: CASSQERWLAPYNEQFF.

The chain carries TRBV4-3 and TRBJ1-1, with D uncertain. Germline V gives CDR1 LGHNA, CDR2 YSLEER. CDR3 length equals 14 residues. V was clipped by 4 bases and J by 8 bases, with 17 bases between them. CDR3 residues: CASSPRVGRAEAFF. The DNA for the CDR3 is TGCGCCAGCAGCCCTCGGGTTGGGAGGGCGGAAGCTTTCTTT.

This rearrangement joins TRBV11-3 to TRBJ2-7; D is ambiguous. The CDR3 sequence is 13 residues long. Germline CDR1 SGHNT, CDR2 YENEEA. With 1 base removed from V and 5 bases from J, the gap between germline ends came to 9 bases. Written as DNA, the CDR3 is TGTGCCAGCAGCTTAGGGCCCTGGGACGAGCAGTACTTC. Amino acid sequence: CASSLGPWDEQYF. The entire variable domain, with the rest obtained from reference TRBV11-3 and TRBJ2-7, is as follows: EAGVVQSPRYKIIEKKQPVAFWCNPISGHNTLYWYLQNLGQGPELLIRYENEEAVDDSQLPKDRFSAERLKGVDSTLKIQPAELGDSAVYLCASSLGPWDEQYFGPGTRLTVT.

The chain combines TRBV29-1 with TRBJ1-2; D possibly corresponds to TRBD1 (5 bases). The CDR3 length is 13 residues. Trimming removed 6 bases at V and 4 bases at J, with 15 bases between. Germline V gene lookup returns CDR1 SQVTM and CDR2 ANQGSEA. The CDR3 sequence: CSVRPGTAYGYTF. In DNA, the CDR3 is TGCAGCGTCCGTCCCGGGACGGCCTATGGCTACACCTTC.

This rearrangement joins TRBV6-6 to TRBJ2-1; TRBD1 matches 8 bases. CDR3 size: 14 residues. Germline-derived CDR1 and CDR2 are MNHNY and SVGAGI (reference sequence). V gave up 2 bases and J gave up 8 bases; unmatched junction bases: 5. The CDR3 here is CASSYGGTGHEQFF. The DNA for the CDR3 is TGTGCCAGCAGTTACGGAGGGACAGGTCATGAGCAGTTCTTC.

This chain joins TRBV19 and TRBJ2-7, with TRBD2 identical over 11 bases. CDR3 length equals 15 residues. Germline V CDR1 and CDR2: LNHDA, SQIVND (reference sequence). The trim removed 4 bases at V and 4 bases at J, leaving 6 bases unmatched. The CDR3 spells CASSTTSGINYEQYF. CDR3 nucleotides: TGTGCCAGTAGTACGACTAGCGGGATTAATTACGAGCAGTACTTC.

J is TRBJ1-1 and V is TRBV6-5; 9 nucleotides line up with TRBD1. CDR3 size: 13 residues. From germline, CDR1 is MNHEY and CDR2 SVGAGI. With 6 bases clipped from V and 10 bases from J, the junction kept 9 bases outside the gene matches. The CDR3 DNA is TGTGCCAGCAGGGGACAGGGCTCGGGCTCAGCTTTCTTT. Amino acid sequence: CASRGQGSGSAFF.

V usage is TRBV4-2 and J usage is TRBJ2-5; D ambiguous. Germline V lookup: CDR1 LGHNA, CDR2 YNFKEQ. The germline V and J ends were trimmed by 0 bases and 2 bases, with 7 bases remaining between them. The CDR3 spans 14 residues. The DNA of the CDR3 is TGTGCCAGCAGCCAAGATCTCAGTCAAGAGACCCAGTACTTC. Its protein product is CASSQDLSQETQYF.

V is TRBV30 and J is TRBJ2-3, with 8 bases aligning to TRBD1. Germline CDR1 reads GTSNPN; CDR2 reads SVGIG (reference sequence). V trimming: 4 bases; J trimming: 0 bases; junction bases outside the gene matches: 3. This CDR3 contains 14 residues. CDR3: CAWTRQGSTDTQYF. The CDR3 bases are TGTGCCTGGACTCGACAGGGGAGCACAGATACGCAGTATTTT.

The chain combines TRBV5-1 with TRBJ2-7, with D tentatively TRBD2 (5 bases). Per germline, CDR1 SGHRS and CDR2 YFSETQ. The V end was cut by 4 bases, the J end by 7 bases, with 18 bases between. This CDR3 contains 14 residues. This CDR3 is CASSDGLLLGEQYF. The DNA for the CDR3 is TGCGCCAGCAGCGACGGACTGCTGCTGGGTGAGCAGTACTTC. The entire variable domain, with the rest obtained from reference TRBV5-1 and TRBJ2-7, is as follows: KAGVTQTPRYLIKTRGQQVTLSCSPISGHRSVSWYQQTPGQGLQFLFEYFSETQRNKGNFPGRFSGRQFSNSRSEMNVSTLELGDSALYLCASSDGLLLGEQYFGPGTRLTVT.

The chain recombines TRBV4-3 with TRBJ2-7; D ambiguous. The CDR3 contains 14 residues. The germline V gene has CDR1 LGHNA and CDR2 YSLEER. V lost 1 base and J 2 bases, leaving 9 bases between the germline ends. The CDR3 spells CASSQGVATYEQYF. The CDR3 bases are TGCGCCAGCAGCCAAGGGGTAGCCACCTACGAGCAGTACTTC.

This chain uses TRBV14 with TRBJ1-2, with 10 bases identical to TRBD1. V lost 4 bases and J lost 8; bases outside the gene matches: 7. Germline CDR1 SGHDN, CDR2 FVKESK. The CDR3 loop spans 14 amino acids. This CDR3 is CASSPGTGVFGYTF. The CDR3 DNA is TGTGCCAGCAGCCCCGGGACAGGGGTCTTCGGCTACACCTTC. The complete variable domain, with remaining parts taken from reference TRBV14 and TRBJ1-2, reads EAGVTQFPSHSVIEKGQTVTLRCDPISGHDNLYWYRRVMGKEIKFLLHFVKESKQDESGMPNNRFLAERTGGTYSTLKVQPAELEDSGVYFCASSPGTGVFGYTFGSGTRLTVV.

The chain is built from TRBV4-3 and TRBJ2-1; D perhaps matches TRBD2 (5 bases). CDR1 LGHNA and CDR2 YSLEER come from the germline V gene. V dropped 1 base and J dropped 10 bases, with 8 bases sitting between them. CDR3 length: 12 amino acids. The CDR3 is CASSQGWEEQFF. CDR3 nucleotide sequence: TGCGCCAGCAGCCAAGGCTGGGAGGAGCAGTTCTTC.

The chain recombines TRBV4-1 with TRBJ2-2; 10 bases are shared with TRBD1. Germline CDR1 is MGHRA and CDR2 is YSYEKL. This CDR3 has 17 amino acids. The V and J ends lost 2 bases and 3 bases, in that order; junction bases with no gene match: 6. Here the CDR3 DNA reads TGCGCCAGCAGCCAACAGTCCGGGACAGGGGACACCGGGGAGCTGTTTTTT. It codes for CASSQQSGTGDTGELFF.

This chain links TRBV6-1 with TRBJ1-5; TRBD1 matches 7 bases. With V trimmed by 7 bases and J by 6 bases, 9 bases remained unmatched. The CDR3 is made up of 14 amino acids. Germline V gives CDR1 MNHNS, CDR2 SASEGT. The CDR3 reads CASTPTGSGQPQHF. The CDR3 DNA reads as TGTGCCAGCACCCCGACAGGGTCGGGTCAGCCCCAGCATTTT.

The gene calls are TRBV11-3 and TRBJ2-1, with a weak D call TRBD2 (5 bases). The CDR3 contains 13 residues. Trimming took off 2 bases at V and 6 bases at J, with 8 bases between the two ends. Germline CDR1 reads SGHNT; CDR2 reads YENEEA. CDR3 protein: CASSLRESNEQFF. CDR3 sequence (DNA): TGTGCCAGCAGCTTAAGGGAGAGCAATGAGCAGTTCTTC. The full variable domain, in which reference TRBV11-3 and TRBJ2-1 provide the parts outside the CDR3, is EAGVVQSPRYKIIEKKQPVAFWCNPISGHNTLYWYLQNLGQGPELLIRYENEEAVDDSQLPKDRFSAERLKGVDSTLKIQPAELGDSAVYLCASSLRESNEQFFGPGTRLTVL.

V gene TRBV16 combines with J gene TRBJ2-7, with TRBD1 as a possible D gene (5 bases). V gave up 3 bases and J gave up 2 bases, with 8 bases separating them. The CDR3 sequence is 13 residues long. CDR1 KGHSY and CDR2 FQNENV come from the germline V gene. CDR3 sequence: CASSQTDTYEQYF. CDR3 DNA: TGTGCCAGCAGCCAGACAGATACCTACGAGCAGTACTTC.

The genes are TRBV29-1 and TRBJ1-1; D is possibly TRBD1 (6 bases). CDR1 is SQVTM and CDR2 is ANQGSEA in the germline V gene. The CDR3 has 14 amino acids. The V end was cut by 2 bases, the J end by 0 bases, with 10 bases between. The chain's CDR3 is CSVEQGQVNTEAFF. Here the CDR3 DNA reads TGCAGCGTTGAACAGGGGCAGGTGAACACTGAAGCTTTCTTT. Complete variable domain (other parts from reference TRBV29-1 and TRBJ1-1): SAVISQKPSRDICQRGTSLTIQCQVDSQVTMMFWYRQQPGQSLTLIATANQGSEATYESGFVIDKFPISRPNLTFSTLTVSNMSPEDSSIYLCSVEQGQVNTEAFFGQGTRLTVV.

The chain links TRBV27 to TRBJ2-1; 7 bases map to TRBD2. Germline CDR1 MNHEY, CDR2 SMNVEV (reference sequence). V shed 5 bases and J 1 base; nucleotides not matched to a gene: 5. The CDR3 sequence is 15 residues long. The CDR3 loop reads CASSGGLVSYNEQFF. For the CDR3, the DNA is TGTGCCAGCAGTGGAGGACTAGTGTCCTACAATGAGCAGTTCTTC.

J is TRBJ1-1 and V is TRBV4-3; 10 bases are a match to TRBD1. V dropped 2 bases and J dropped 1; count of bases not matched to a gene: 4. The CDR3 is made up of 16 amino acids. Germline CDR1 and CDR2: LGHNA and YSLEER. CDR3 sequence (DNA): TGCGCCAGCAGCCAACCCAGGGACAGGGGGAACACTGAAGCTTTCTTT. Its translation: CASSQPRDRGNTEAFF.

This clone was observed once. The J gene is TRBJ1-1, the V gene TRBV19; D gene unclear. V lost 3 bases and J lost 11, with 13 bases in between. This CDR3 contains 12 residues. Germline lookup yields CDR1 LNHDA and CDR2 SQIVND (reference sequence). CDR3 in amino acids: CASSIGPGSAFF. DNA of the CDR3: TGTGCCAGTAGTATCGGGCCGGGGTCCGCTTTCTTT.

The rearrangement uses TRBV15 and TRBJ2-5; D is perhaps TRBD1 (6 bases). Germline CDR1 reads LNHNV; CDR2 reads YYDKDF (reference sequence). The CDR3 loop spans 15 amino acids. Trimming removed 0 bases from V and 11 bases from J, with 19 bases in between. CDR3 protein: CATSRESYGQPGQYF. CDR3 sequence (DNA): TGTGCCACCAGCAGAGAGTCGTACGGACAGCCCGGTCAGTACTTC. The full variable domain, its missing parts supplied by reference TRBV15 and TRBJ2-5, is DAMVIQNPRYQVTQFGKPVTLSCSQTLNHNVMYWYQQKSSQAPKLLFHYYDKDFNNEADTPDNFQSRRPNTSFCFLDIRSPGLGDTAMYLCATSRESYGQPGQYFGPGTRLLVL.

The chain is built from TRBV4-1 and TRBJ1-3; D not certain. The V end was cut by 0 bases, the J end by 4 bases, with 13 bases between. Germline values: CDR1 MGHRA, CDR2 YSYEKL. This CDR3 comprises 16 residues. The DNA of the CDR3 is TGCGCCAGCAGCCAAGATCAGAGGACCGACGGAAACACCATATATTTT. Protein: CASSQDQRTDGNTIYF.

The V and J genes are TRBV6-5 and TRBJ2-5; D unclear. CDR1 and CDR2 from the germline V gene are MNHEY and SVGAGI. The CDR3 is made up of 16 amino acids. With 2 bases removed from V and 2 bases from J, the gap between germline ends came to 15 bases. The CDR3 is CASSYGAVRSQETQYF. CDR3 sequence (DNA): TGTGCCAGCAGTTACGGAGCCGTCAGGAGTCAAGAGACCCAGTACTTC.

The CDR3 sequence is CASSEREYRTDTGELFF. Here the CDR3 DNA reads TGTGCCAGCAGCGAGAGGGAATACCGGACAGACACCGGGGAGCTGTTTTTT. The V gene is TRBV9, the J gene TRBJ2-2; D perhaps matches TRBD1 (6 bases). CDR3 length equals 17 residues. CDR1 and CDR2 (germline): SGDLS, YYNGEE. With 3 bases removed from V and 3 bases from J, the gap between germline ends came to 18 bases.

V and J are TRBV4-2 and TRBJ1-1; D gene uncertain. With 1 base removed from V and 0 bases from J, the gap between germline ends came to 3 bases. There are 13 residues in the CDR3. CDR1 is LGHNA, CDR2 YNFKEQ, per germline. The CDR3 nucleotides read TGTGCCAGCAGCCAAGGGGTGAACACTGAAGCTTTCTTT. Protein: CASSQGVNTEAFF.

The chain combines TRBV19 with TRBJ2-1; 7 bases are a match to TRBD2. With 4 bases clipped from V and 7 bases from J, the junction kept 16 bases outside the gene matches. This CDR3 has 17 residues. The germline gives CDR1 LNHDA, CDR2 SQIVND (reference sequence). CDR3 in amino acids: CASSNPPGGRVANEQFF. DNA of the CDR3: TGTGCCAGTAGTAACCCCCCTGGAGGGAGGGTGGCTAATGAGCAGTTCTTC.